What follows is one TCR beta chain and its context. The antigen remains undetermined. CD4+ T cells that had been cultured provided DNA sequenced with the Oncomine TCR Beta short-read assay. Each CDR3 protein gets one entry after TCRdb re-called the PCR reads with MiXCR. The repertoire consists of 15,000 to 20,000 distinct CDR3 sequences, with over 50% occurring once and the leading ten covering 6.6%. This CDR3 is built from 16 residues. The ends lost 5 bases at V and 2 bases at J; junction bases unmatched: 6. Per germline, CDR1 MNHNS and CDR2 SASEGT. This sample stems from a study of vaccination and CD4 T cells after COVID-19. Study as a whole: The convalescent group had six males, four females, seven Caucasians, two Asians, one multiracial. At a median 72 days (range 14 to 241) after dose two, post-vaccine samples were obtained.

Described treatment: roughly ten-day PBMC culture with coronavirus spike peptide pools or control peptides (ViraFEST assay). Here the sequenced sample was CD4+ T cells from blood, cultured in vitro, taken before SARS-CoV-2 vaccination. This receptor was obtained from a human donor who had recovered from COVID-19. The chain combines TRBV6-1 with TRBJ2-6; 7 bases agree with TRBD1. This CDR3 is CASSRDRHTGANVLTF. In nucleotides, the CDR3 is TGTGCCAGCAGTCGGGACAGACACACTGGGGCCAACGTCCTGACTTTC.